The clone carrying this T cell receptor beta chain was observed a handful of times. Its antigen is undetermined. The sample belongs to a study of T-cell memory formation after mild COVID-19. Study details: Most TCR clusters belonged to a single donor.

Whole-study findings and limits: Clones that contracted clustered mainly in CM and EM if CD4+ and in EMRA if CD8+. The second-wave clones peaking on day 37 were not confirmed as SARS-CoV-2-specific.

CDR1 is SGHAT and CDR2 is FQDESV in the germline V gene (reference sequence). V trimming: 3 bases; J trimming: 5 bases; junction bases outside the gene matches: 10. The CDR3 is 17 amino acids. TCRdb analysed the 5' RACE reads with MiXCR anew, one entry per CDR3 protein. The profile shows roughly 170,000 distinct CDR3 sequences, about a fifth of them singletons. The source is a man aged 18 to 35 who had mild COVID-19 (a few samples of this study predate the infection). Cell type and time point are not known. J is TRBJ2-2 and V is TRBV11-1; TRBD1 agrees at 9 bases. Sequenced input: PBMCs or a T cell subset sorted from them (not recorded which). CDR3 loop: CASSLRPGTGKTGELFF. The CDR3, as DNA: TGTGCCAGCAGCTTGCGTCCGGGGACAGGGAAAACCGGGGAGCTGTTTTTT.